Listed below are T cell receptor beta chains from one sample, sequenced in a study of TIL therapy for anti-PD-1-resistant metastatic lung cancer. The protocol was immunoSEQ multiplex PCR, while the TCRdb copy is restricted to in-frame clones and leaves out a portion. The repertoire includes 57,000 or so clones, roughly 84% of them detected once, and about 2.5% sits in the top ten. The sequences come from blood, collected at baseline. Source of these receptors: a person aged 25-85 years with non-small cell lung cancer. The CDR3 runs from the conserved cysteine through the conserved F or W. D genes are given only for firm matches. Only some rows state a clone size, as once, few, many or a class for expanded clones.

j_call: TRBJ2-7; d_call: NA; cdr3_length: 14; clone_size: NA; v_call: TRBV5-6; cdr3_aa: CASSLIGSSYEQYF; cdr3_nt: TGTGCCAGCAGCTTGATCGGGAGTTCCTACGAGCAGTACTTC
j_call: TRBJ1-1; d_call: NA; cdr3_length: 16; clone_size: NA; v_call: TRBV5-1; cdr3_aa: CASSSPGDGLNTEAFF; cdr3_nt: TGCGCCAGCAGCTCGCCCGGGGATGGTCTAAACACTGAAGCTTTCTTT
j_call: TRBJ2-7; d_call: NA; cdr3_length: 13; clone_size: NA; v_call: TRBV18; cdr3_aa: CASSPRGGAEQYF; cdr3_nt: TGTGCCAGCTCACCGAGGGGTGGGGCCGAGCAGTACTTC
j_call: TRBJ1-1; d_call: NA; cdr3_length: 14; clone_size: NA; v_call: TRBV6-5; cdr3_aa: CASINTAGYTEAFF; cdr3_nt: TGTGCCAGCATTAACACAGCGGGGTACACTGAAGCTTTCTTT
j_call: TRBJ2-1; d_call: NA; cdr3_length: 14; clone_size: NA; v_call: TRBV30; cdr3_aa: CAWNHGQTYNEQFF; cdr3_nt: TGTGCCTGGAATCACGGACAGACTTACAATGAGCAGTTCTTC
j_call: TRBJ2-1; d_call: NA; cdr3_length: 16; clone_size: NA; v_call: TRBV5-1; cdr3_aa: CASSPVSGSSYNEQFF; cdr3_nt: TGCGCCAGCAGCCCAGTGTCGGGTTCTTCCTACAATGAGCAGTTCTTC
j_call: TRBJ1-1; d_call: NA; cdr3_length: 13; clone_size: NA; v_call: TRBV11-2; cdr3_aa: CASSFRGNTEAFF; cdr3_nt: TGTGCCAGCAGCTTTAGGGGCAACACTGAAGCTTTCTTT
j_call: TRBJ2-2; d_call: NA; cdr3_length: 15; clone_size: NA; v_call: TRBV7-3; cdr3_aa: CASSLNSIGTGELFF; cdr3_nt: TGTGCCAGCAGCTTAAACTCCATCGGGACCGGGGAGCTGTTTTTT
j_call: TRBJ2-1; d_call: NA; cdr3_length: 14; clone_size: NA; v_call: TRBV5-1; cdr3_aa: CASGRDVAYNEQFF; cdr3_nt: TGCGCCAGCGGCCGGGACGTCGCCTACAATGAGCAGTTCTTC
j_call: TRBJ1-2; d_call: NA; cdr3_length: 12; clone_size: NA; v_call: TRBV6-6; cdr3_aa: CASSYSNDGYTF; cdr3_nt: TGTGCCAGCAGTTACTCGAATGATGGCTACACCTTC
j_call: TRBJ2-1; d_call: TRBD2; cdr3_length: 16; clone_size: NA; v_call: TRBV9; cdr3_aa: CASSPRGGGTVNEQFF; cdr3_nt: TGTGCCAGCAGCCCCCGCGGCGGGGGTACGGTGAATGAGCAGTTCTTC
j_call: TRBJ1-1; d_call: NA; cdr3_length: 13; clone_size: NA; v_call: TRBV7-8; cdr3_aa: CASSLGQNTEAFF; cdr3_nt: TGTGCCAGCAGCTTAGGACAGAACACTGAAGCTTTCTTT
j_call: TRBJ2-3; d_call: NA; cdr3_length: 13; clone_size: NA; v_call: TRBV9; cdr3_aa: CASSGGFTDTQYF; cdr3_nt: TGTGCCAGCAGCGGTGGCTTCACAGATACGCAGTATTTT
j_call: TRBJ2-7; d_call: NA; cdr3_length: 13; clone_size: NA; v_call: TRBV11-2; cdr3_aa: CASSLESSYEQYF; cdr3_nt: TGTGCCAGCAGCCTTGAATCCTCCTACGAGCAGTACTTC
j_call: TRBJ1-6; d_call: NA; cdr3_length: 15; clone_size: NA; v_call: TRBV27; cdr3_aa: CASSLGDRKNSPLHF; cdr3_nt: TGTGCCAGCAGTTTGGGGGACCGCAAAAATTCACCCCTCCACTTT
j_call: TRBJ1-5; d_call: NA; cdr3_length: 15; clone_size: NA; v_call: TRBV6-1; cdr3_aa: CASSEESPGRQPQHF; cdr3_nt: TGTGCCAGCAGTGAAGAAAGCCCAGGGCGTCAGCCCCAGCATTTT
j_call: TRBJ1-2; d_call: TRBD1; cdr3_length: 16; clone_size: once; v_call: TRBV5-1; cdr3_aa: CASSSETGEGSYGYTF; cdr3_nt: TGCGCCAGCAGCAGCGAGACAGGGGAAGGGTCCTATGGCTACACCTTC
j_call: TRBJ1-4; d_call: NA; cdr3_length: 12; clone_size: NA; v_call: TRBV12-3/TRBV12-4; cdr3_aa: CASSQRGEKLFF; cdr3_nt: TGTGCCAGCAGTCAAAGGGGTGAAAAACTGTTTTTT
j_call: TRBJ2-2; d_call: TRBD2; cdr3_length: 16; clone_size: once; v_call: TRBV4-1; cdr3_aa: CASSQRGGVNTGELFF; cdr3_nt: TGCGCCAGCAGCCAACGCGGGGGAGTGAACACCGGGGAGCTGTTTTTT
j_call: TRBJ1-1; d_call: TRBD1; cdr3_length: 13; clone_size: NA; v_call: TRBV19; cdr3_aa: CASSDRGYTEAFF; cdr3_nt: TGTGCCAGTAGTGACAGGGGGTACACTGAAGCTTTCTTT
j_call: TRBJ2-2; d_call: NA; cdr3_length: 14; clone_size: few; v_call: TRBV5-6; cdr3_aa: CASSFGVGTGELFF; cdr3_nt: TGTGCCAGCAGCTTTGGGGTGGGAACCGGGGAGCTGTTTTTT
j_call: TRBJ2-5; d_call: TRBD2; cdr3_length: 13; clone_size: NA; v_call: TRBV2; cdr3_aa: CASSGAGAETQYF; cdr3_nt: TGTGCCAGCAGTGGCGCGGGAGCAGAGACCCAGTACTTC
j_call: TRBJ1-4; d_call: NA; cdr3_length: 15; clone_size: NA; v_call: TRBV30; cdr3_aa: CAWSQGVNTNEKLFF; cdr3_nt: TGTGCCTGGTCACAGGGAGTTAATACTAATGAAAAACTGTTTTTT
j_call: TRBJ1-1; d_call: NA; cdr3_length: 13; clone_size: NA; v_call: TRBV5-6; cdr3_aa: CASSLASYTEAFF; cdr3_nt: TGTGCCAGCAGCTTGGCTTCCTACACTGAAGCTTTCTTT
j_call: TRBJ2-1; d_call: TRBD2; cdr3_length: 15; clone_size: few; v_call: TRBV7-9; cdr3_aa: CASSLVSSGTNEQFF; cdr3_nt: TGTGCCAGCAGCCTAGTTTCTAGCGGGACCAATGAGCAGTTCTTC
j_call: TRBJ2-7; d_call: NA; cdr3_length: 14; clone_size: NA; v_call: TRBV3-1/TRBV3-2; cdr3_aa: CASSPLRTSYEQYF; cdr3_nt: TGTGCCAGCAGCCCTCTTCGGACCTCCTACGAGCAGTACTTC
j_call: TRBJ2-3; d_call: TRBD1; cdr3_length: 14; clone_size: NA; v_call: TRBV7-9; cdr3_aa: CASILRPGQLTPYF; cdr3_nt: TGTGCCAGCATCCTTAGACCGGGACAGCTCACTCCGTATTTT
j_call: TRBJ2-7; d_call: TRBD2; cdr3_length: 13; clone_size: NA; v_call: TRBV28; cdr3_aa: CASTREGRYEQYF; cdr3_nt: TGTGCCAGCACCCGGGAGGGCCGCTACGAGCAGTACTTC
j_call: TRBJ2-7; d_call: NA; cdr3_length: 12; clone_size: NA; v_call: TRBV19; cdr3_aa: CASSPGPYEQYF; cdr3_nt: TGTGCCAGCTCGCCAGGTCCCTACGAGCAGTACTTC
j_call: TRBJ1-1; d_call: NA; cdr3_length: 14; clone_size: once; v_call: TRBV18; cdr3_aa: CASSPDGEWTEAFF; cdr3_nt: TGTGCCAGCTCACCTGACGGTGAATGGACTGAAGCTTTCTTT
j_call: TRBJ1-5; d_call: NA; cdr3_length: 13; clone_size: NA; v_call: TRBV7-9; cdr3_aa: CASSLGGPGPQHF; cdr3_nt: TGTGCCAGCAGCTTAGGGGGGCCGGGGCCCCAGCATTTT
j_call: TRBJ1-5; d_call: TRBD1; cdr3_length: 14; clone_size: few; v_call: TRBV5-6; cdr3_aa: CASSSTGENQPQHF; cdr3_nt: TGTGCCAGCAGCTCGACAGGGGAGAATCAGCCCCAGCATTTT
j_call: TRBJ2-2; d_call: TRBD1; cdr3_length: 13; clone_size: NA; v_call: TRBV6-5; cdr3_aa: CASRVTGSGELFF; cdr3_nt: TGTGCCAGCAGGGTGACAGGGAGCGGGGAGCTGTTTTTT
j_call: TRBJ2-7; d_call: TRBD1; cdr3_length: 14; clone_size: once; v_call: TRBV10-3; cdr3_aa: CAISPGQGSYEQYF; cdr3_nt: TGTGCCATCAGCCCGGGACAGGGATCCTACGAGCAGTACTTC
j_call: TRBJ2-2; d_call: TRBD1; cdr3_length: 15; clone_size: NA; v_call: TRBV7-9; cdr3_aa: CASSLGGGRTGELFF; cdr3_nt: TGTGCCAGCAGCTTAGGAGGGGGCCGGACCGGGGAGCTGTTTTTT
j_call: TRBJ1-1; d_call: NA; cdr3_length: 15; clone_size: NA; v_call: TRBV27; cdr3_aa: CASSFRGLPNTEAFF; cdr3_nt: TGTGCCAGCAGTTTTAGGGGACTCCCGAACACTGAAGCTTTCTTT
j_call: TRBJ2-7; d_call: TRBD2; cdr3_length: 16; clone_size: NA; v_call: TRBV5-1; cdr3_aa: CASSLEVAGGRYEQYF; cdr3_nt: TGCGCCAGCAGCTTGGAGGTAGCGGGGGGGCGTTACGAGCAGTACTTC
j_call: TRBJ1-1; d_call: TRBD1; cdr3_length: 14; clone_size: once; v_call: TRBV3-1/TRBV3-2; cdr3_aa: CASSQQGASTEAFF; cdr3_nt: TGTGCCAGCAGCCAACAGGGGGCTAGCACTGAAGCTTTCTTT
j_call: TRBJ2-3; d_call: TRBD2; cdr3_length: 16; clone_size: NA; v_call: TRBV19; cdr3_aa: CASSPSGGALEDTQYF; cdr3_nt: TGTGCCAGTAGTCCGAGCGGGGGGGCCCTAGAGGATACGCAGTATTTT
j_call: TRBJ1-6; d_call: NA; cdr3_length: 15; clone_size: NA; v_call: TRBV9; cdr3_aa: CASSVSVGFNSPLHF; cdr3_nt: TGTGCCAGCAGCGTCTCCGTTGGCTTTAATTCACCCCTCCACTTT
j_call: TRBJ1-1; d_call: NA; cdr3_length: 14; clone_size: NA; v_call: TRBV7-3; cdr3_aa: CASSLWQGNTEAFF; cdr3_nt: TGTGCCAGCAGCTTATGGCAGGGTAACACTGAAGCTTTCTTT
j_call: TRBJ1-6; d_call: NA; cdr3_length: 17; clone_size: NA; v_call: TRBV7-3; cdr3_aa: CASSPRRGGHVNSPLHF; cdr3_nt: TGTGCCAGCAGCCCAAGGCGAGGGGGACACGTTAATTCACCCCTCCACTTT
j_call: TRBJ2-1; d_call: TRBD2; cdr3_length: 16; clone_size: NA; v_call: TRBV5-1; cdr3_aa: CASSPLAGVGRNEQFF; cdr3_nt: TGCGCCAGCAGTCCTCTAGCGGGAGTCGGGCGTAATGAGCAGTTCTTC
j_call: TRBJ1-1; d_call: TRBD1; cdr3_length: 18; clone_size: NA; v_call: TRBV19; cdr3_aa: CASSMSPGQGTRNTEAFF; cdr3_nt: TGTGCCAGTAGTATGAGTCCGGGACAGGGTACTAGGAACACTGAAGCTTTCTTT
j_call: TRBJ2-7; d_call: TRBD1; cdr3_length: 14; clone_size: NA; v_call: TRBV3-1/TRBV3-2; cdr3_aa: CASSQDRARYEQYF; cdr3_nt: TGTGCCAGCAGCCAGGACAGGGCTCGGTACGAGCAGTACTTC
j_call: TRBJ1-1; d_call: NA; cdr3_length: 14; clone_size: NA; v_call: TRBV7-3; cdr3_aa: CASRQQGSNTEAFF; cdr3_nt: TGTGCCAGCAGGCAACAGGGCTCGAACACTGAAGCTTTCTTT
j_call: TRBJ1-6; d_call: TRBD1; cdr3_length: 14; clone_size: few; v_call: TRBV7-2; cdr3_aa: CASSLGTANSPLHF; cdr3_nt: TGTGCCAGCAGCCTAGGGACAGCCAATTCACCCCTCCACTTT
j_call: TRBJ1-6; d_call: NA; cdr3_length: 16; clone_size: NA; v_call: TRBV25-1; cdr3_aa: CASSEYERPGYSPLHF; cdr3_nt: TGTGCCAGCAGTGAATACGAGCGGCCCGGGTATTCACCCCTCCACTTT
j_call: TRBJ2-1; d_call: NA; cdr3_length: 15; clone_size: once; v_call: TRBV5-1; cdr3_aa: CASSLEGEAYNEQFF; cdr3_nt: TGCGCCAGCAGCTTGGAGGGGGAGGCCTACAATGAGCAGTTCTTC
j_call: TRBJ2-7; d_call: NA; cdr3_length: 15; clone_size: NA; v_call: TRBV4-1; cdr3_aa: CASSQAGGTSYEQYF; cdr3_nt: TGCGCCAGCAGCCAAGCCGGTGGCACGAGCTACGAGCAGTACTTC
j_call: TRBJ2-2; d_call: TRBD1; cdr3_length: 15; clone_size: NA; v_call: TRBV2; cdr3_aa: CASSVHRGSAGELFF; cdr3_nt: TGTGCCAGCAGTGTTCACAGGGGTTCGGCCGGGGAGCTGTTTTTT
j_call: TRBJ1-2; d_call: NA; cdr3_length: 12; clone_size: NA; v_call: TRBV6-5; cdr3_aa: CASRGAIYGYTF; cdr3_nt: TGTGCCAGCAGGGGGGCTATTTATGGCTACACCTTC